The source of this TCR beta chain is a study of cytomegalovirus exposure and HLA in healthy donors. Primers included in the PCR were 60 Vbeta and 13 Jbeta primers. Profiling relied on immunoSEQ multiplex PCR, and the TCRdb table lists in-frame clones only, not all of them. The sample has tens of thousands of clones; more than 65% are singletons. As to this clone: Antigen unknown.

Trimming removed 0 bases from V and 7 bases from J, with 9 bases in between. CDR3 size: 13 residues. Germline CDR1 is SGHDT and CDR2 is YYEEEE. Study-wide findings and caveats: Researchers reported in a later analysis that common viral pathogens appeared linked to several top clusters. Confirmation in vitro established that a few CMV-associated chains were specific for CMV antigens. Upon later analysis, TCR association rates were observed to vary by HLA locus, being highest for DRB1 and lowest for HLA-C. TCR beta V- and J-gene trimming was later associated with a missense DCLRE1C variant.

The sequenced sample was PBMCs. The rearrangement joins TRBV5-6 to TRBJ2-3; D gene unclear. The receptor was isolated from a man between 70 and 80 years old in good health and CMV-seropositive. The CDR3 sequence is CASSLGLGNTQYF. The CDR3 nucleotides are TGTGCCAGCAGCTTGGGCCTAGGAAATACGCAGTATTTT.